This entry describes one T cell receptor beta chain. The antigen remains undetermined. Profiled with immunoSEQ multiplex PCR; TCRdb holds only in-frame clones, not every one. This sample yields 9,500 to 11,000 clones, of which 65% to 80% are seen a single time; roughly 14% belongs to the top ten. Germline V lookup: CDR1 LNHDA, CDR2 SQIVND (reference sequence). The CDR3 contains 18 residues. Unmatched junction bases numbered 11, after V lost 2 bases and J lost 4 bases. The source of the sample is a study of chemoradiotherapy in HPV16-positive cancers. Study results and limitations: During treatment, candidate HPV-specific clones and E7-related motifs expanded in tumor. Functional assays defining HPV-specific T cells used only a couple of HPV16-positive patients.

V and J are TRBV19 and TRBJ1-2, with 12 bases aligning to TRBD1. The clonotype originates from a human donor with HPV-associated anogenital cancer. Sequencing was performed on tumor tissue, taken from a patient who underwent chemoradiotherapy. CDR3: CASSITLGTGGRFYGYTF. The CDR3 region has the DNA TGTGCCAGTAGTATAACCTTAGGGACAGGGGGCCGATTCTATGGCTACACCTTC.